These 28 T cell receptor beta chains were sequenced from one sample in a study of vaccination and CD4 T cells after COVID-19. The Oncomine TCR Beta short-read assay was applied to DNA of cultured CD4+ T cells. A single record per CDR3 protein comes from TCRdb applying MiXCR to the PCR reads. The profile shows thousands of distinct CDR3 sequences, around 20% of them singletons. These TCRs' antigens remain unknown. The treatment here: roughly nine-day PBMC culture with coronavirus spike peptide pools or control peptides (ViraFEST assay). Material for sequencing was CD4+ T cells from blood, cultured in vitro. The receptor source for this set is a human donor who had recovered from COVID-19.

This clonotype is medium-sized (0.01 to 0.1%) in the sample. J is TRBJ1-5 and V is TRBV19; D gene unclear. Germline CDR1 and CDR2: LNHDA and SQIVND (reference sequence). Trimming took 7 bases from V and 1 from J, leaving 20 bases between them. The CDR3 loop spans 17 amino acids. In DNA, the CDR3 is TGTGCCAGTACCCTTGGGGTTTACGCTTCAAGCAATCAGCCCCAGCATTTT. This translates into CASTLGVYASSNQPQHF.

By its share, this clonotype is medium-sized. This chain connects TRBV11-2 to TRBJ2-5, with D possibly TRBD2 on 5 matching bases. Germline V gene lookup returns CDR1 SGHAT and CDR2 FQNNGV. The CDR3 covers 16 residues. V gave up 2 bases and J gave up 1 base, with 14 bases separating them. CDR3: CASSLMARLTQETQYF. For the CDR3, the DNA is TGTGCCAGCAGCTTAATGGCCAGACTAACCCAAGAGACCCAGTACTTC.

The gene calls are TRBV12-3 or TRBV12-4 and TRBJ2-3; D remains unclear. The ends were cut back, 5 bases at V and 11 bases at J, with 14 bases in the middle. This CDR3 contains 12 residues. The chain's CDR3 is CASSTATFRQYF. The CDR3 DNA sequence: TGTGCCAGCAGTACTGCCACGTTCAGGCAGTATTTT.

A few counts support this clonotype. The rearrangement uses TRBV20-1 and TRBJ1-5; D may be TRBD1 (6 bases). This CDR3 is built from 17 residues. V was shortened by 5 bases and J by 4 bases, with 24 bases between the two germline ends. The germline CDR1 and CDR2 sequences are DFQATT and SNEGSKA (reference sequence). CDR3 region: CSAGGATWGDRNQPQHF. As DNA, the CDR3 is TGCAGTGCTGGGGGGGCAACGTGGGGTGATCGGAATCAGCCCCAGCATTTT.

This clonotype is medium-sized in the sample. The chain couples TRBV20-1 to TRBJ2-5; D is undetermined. V was clipped by 6 bases and J by 5 bases, with 13 bases between them. The V gene's germline CDR1 is DFQATT and CDR2 SNEGSKA (reference sequence). The CDR3 is 12 amino acids. The CDR3 nucleotides are TGCAGTGCCCTTGAAGGGCTGGAGACCCAGTACTTC. Amino acid sequence: CSALEGLETQYF.

This clonotype was seen only a few times. This chain joins TRBV6-5 and TRBJ1-1, with a possible D match to TRBD1 (5 bases). Trimming shortened V by 1 base and J by 1 base, and 10 bases separated the two germline ends. The CDR3 is made up of 15 amino acids. Germline V gives CDR1 MNHEY, CDR2 SVGAGI. The CDR3 protein is CASSYWGRRNTEAFF. Written as DNA, the CDR3 is TGTGCCAGCAGTTACTGGGGCAGGAGGAACACTGAAGCTTTCTTT.

The V call is TRBV2, the J call TRBJ1-3, with D uncertain. The CDR3 is 13 residues long. Trimming cost V 8 bases and J 0 bases, with 8 bases left between them. Looked up from germline, CDR1 is SNHLY and CDR2 is FYNNEI. The CDR3 reads CASRMDSGNTIYF. CDR3 nucleotide sequence: TGTGCCAGCCGGATGGACTCTGGAAACACCATATATTTT.

This chain's CDR3 is CASSEVAGIDTQYF. Here the CDR3 DNA reads TGTGCCAGCAGTGAAGTGGCAGGGATAGATACGCAGTATTTT. The chain is built from TRBV6-1 and TRBJ2-3; TRBD1 is a possible D gene (5 bases). V lost 1 base, J lost 5 bases, and 10 bases lay in between. CDR1 and CDR2 (germline): MNHNS, SASEGT. This CDR3 is 14 amino acids long.

This clonotype was found a few times. J is TRBJ1-3 and V is TRBV2; D gene uncertain. CDR3 length: 13 amino acids. CDR1 is SNHLY, CDR2 FYNNEI, per germline. V was clipped by 7 bases and J by 0 bases, with 7 bases between them. CDR3 amino acids: CASISPSGNTIYF. CDR3 nucleotide sequence: TGTGCCAGCATTTCGCCCTCTGGAAACACCATATATTTT. The entire variable domain, with the rest obtained from reference TRBV2 and TRBJ1-3, is as follows: EPEVTQTPSHQVTQMGQEVILRCVPISNHLYFYWYRQILGQKVEFLVSFYNNEISEKSEIFDDQFSVERPDGSNFTLKIRSTKLEDSAMYFCASISPSGNTIYFGEGSWLTVV.

This chain joins TRBV2 and TRBJ1-5, with D uncertain. Trimming removed 5 bases from V and 0 bases from J, with 8 bases in between. Germline V gene sequence: CDR1 SNHLY, CDR2 FYNNEI. This CDR3 is 14 amino acids long. The CDR3: CASSRRNSNQPQHF. CDR3 bases: TGTGCCAGCAGTCGACGGAATAGCAATCAGCCCCAGCATTTT.

This clonotype was found a few times. The rearrangement uses TRBV6-2 or TRBV6-3 and TRBJ1-2; perhaps TRBD1 as D (6 bases). Trimming removed 6 bases at V and 4 bases at J, with 15 bases between. CDR1 is MNHEY, CDR2 SVGEGT, per germline. This CDR3 is 14 amino acids long. This CDR3 reads CASRPGQGRYGYTF. Here the CDR3 DNA reads TGTGCCAGCAGGCCGGGACAAGGTCGCTATGGCTACACCTTC.

The DNA of the CDR3 is TGTGCCAGCAGTTTATTCATACAGGGGGAAATGAGGTACGAGCAGTACTTC. This encodes CASSLFIQGEMRYEQYF. The chain couples TRBV27 to TRBJ2-7; TRBD1 matches 8 bases. CDR1 and CDR2 (germline): MNHEY, SMNVEV (reference sequence). The CDR3 sequence is 17 residues long. After removal of 1 base from V and 4 bases from J, the junction contained 12 bases not matched to a gene.

The J gene is TRBJ1-2, the V gene TRBV30; D might be TRBD1 (6 bases). This CDR3 spans 15 amino acids. V was cut by 0 bases and J by 5 bases, with 16 bases left in between. Germline values: CDR1 GTSNPN, CDR2 SVGIG (reference sequence). The CDR3 coding sequence is TGTGCCTGGAGTGTACCGAAGGGGGGGGCATATGGCTACACCTTC. This gives the protein CAWSVPKGGAYGYTF.

This clonotype was observed a handful of times. The V gene is TRBV6-1, the J gene TRBJ2-5, with TRBD2 as a possible D gene (5 bases). The CDR3 has 13 amino acids. Looked up from germline, CDR1 is MNHNS and CDR2 is SASEGT. Trimming pared 6 bases from V and 4 bases from J, leaving 12 bases between. CDR3 residues: CASSASGRETQYF. CDR3 sequence (DNA): TGTGCCAGCAGCGCCTCGGGGAGAGAGACCCAGTACTTC.

This clonotype has only a few counts. The genes are TRBV30 and TRBJ2-7, with 11 bases identical to TRBD1. Germline V gene data show CDR1 as GTSNPN and CDR2 as SVGIG (reference sequence). The CDR3 runs 14 residues. The ends lost 0 bases at V and 7 bases at J; junction bases unmatched: 5. CDR3 in amino acids: CAWSVGQGAGEQYF. The CDR3 DNA sequence: TGTGCCTGGAGTGTAGGACAGGGGGCGGGGGAGCAGTACTTC.

This clonotype was observed a handful of times. The chain couples TRBV6-1 to TRBJ1-1, with unresolved D. This CDR3 contains 15 residues. The V end was cut by 6 bases, the J end by 4 bases, with 18 bases between. Per germline, CDR1 MNHNS and CDR2 SASEGT. CDR3 amino acids: CASRYTTTASTEAFF. The CDR3 nucleotides are TGTGCCAGCAGATATACGACGACTGCCTCCACTGAAGCTTTCTTT.

This clonotype appeared once. The gene calls are TRBV9 and TRBJ2-3, with D perhaps being TRBD1 or TRBD2 (7 bases each). Trimming left V 6 bases short and J 4 bases short, with 21 bases between. The germline V gene has CDR1 SGDLS and CDR2 YYNGEE. The CDR3 runs to 16 residues. CDR3 region: CASTRREGAFADTQYF. CDR3 DNA: TGTGCCAGCACGAGGAGGGAGGGGGCTTTCGCAGATACGCAGTATTTT.

The CDR3 is CASRIEQDSEQFF. For the CDR3, the DNA is TGCGCCAGCAGGATCGAACAGGATAGTGAGCAGTTCTTC. V gene TRBV5-1 combines with J gene TRBJ2-1; possibly TRBD1 for D (5 bases). The CDR3 is 13 residues long. The V and J ends lost 5 bases and 9 bases respectively, with 15 bases between them. Germline V gene lookup returns CDR1 SGHRS and CDR2 YFSETQ.

This clonotype is termed medium-sized (0.01 to 0.1%). The chain recombines TRBV27 with TRBJ1-6, with D maybe TRBD1 (6 bases). The CDR3 is 14 amino acids. V was trimmed by 3 bases and J by 9 bases, leaving 12 bases between them. In germline, CDR1 is MNHEY, CDR2 SMNVEV (reference sequence). The DNA of the CDR3 is TGTGCCAGCAGTTTCGAGAGCAGGGGTTCACCCCTCCACTTT. Translated: CASSFESRGSPLHF.

To note about this clonotype: A much bigger clone sits one base away, suggesting this may be a read error. V usage is TRBV27 and J usage is TRBJ1-2, with D possibly being TRBD1 (6 bases). CDR1 is MNHEY and CDR2 is SMNVEV in the germline V gene (reference sequence). This CDR3 region has 13 residues. The CDR3 DNA reads as TGTGTCAGCAGTTTGAGGGGGGCGCAGGGCTACACCTTC. Translation gives CVSSLRGAQGYTF.

The V call is TRBV7-2, the J call TRBJ1-6; a weak D match, TRBD1 (5 bases). V lost 4 bases and J 7 bases, leaving 14 bases between the germline ends. Germline V lookup: CDR1 SGHTA, CDR2 FQGNSA. This CDR3 has 15 amino acids. CDR3 bases: TGTGCCAGCAGCTCGGGACCGGCAAACAATTCACCCCTCCACTTT. This codes for CASSSGPANNSPLHF.

The chain recombines TRBV20-1 with TRBJ2-3; unclear D gene. Per germline, CDR1 DFQATT and CDR2 SNEGSKA (reference sequence). Trimming pared 8 bases from V and 1 base from J, leaving 16 bases between. CDR3 length: 14 amino acids. The CDR3 loop is CSIFHGLGTDTQYF. CDR3 sequence (DNA): TGCAGTATCTTCCACGGGCTTGGCACAGATACGCAGTATTTT.

This clonotype appeared a few times. The chain couples TRBV6-1 to TRBJ2-2; 7 bases match TRBD2. Germline-derived CDR1 and CDR2 are MNHNS and SASEGT. V lost 2 bases, J lost 9 bases, and 6 bases stayed unmatched. The CDR3 has 14 residues. CDR3 loop: CASSELGGIRELFF. CDR3 nucleotide sequence: TGTGCCAGCAGTGAACTCGGGGGGATACGGGAGCTGTTTTTT.

This clonotype is medium-sized. The gene calls are TRBV30 and TRBJ1-5; 7 bases map to TRBD1. Unmatched junction bases numbered 6, after V lost 5 bases and J lost 2 bases. Per germline, CDR1 GTSNPN and CDR2 SVGIG (reference sequence). The CDR3 consists of 14 residues. CDR3 region: CAWGLDRRNQPQHF. The CDR3 DNA is TGTGCCTGGGGACTGGACAGGCGCAATCAGCCCCAGCATTTT. The whole variable domain, filled in from reference TRBV30 and TRBJ1-5, reads SQTIHQWPATLVQPVGSPLSLECTVEGTSNPNLYWYRQAAGRGLQLLFYSVGIGQISSEVPQNLSASRPQDRQFILSSKKLLLSDSGFYLCAWGLDRRNQPQHFGDGTRLSIL.

There are a few counts of this clonotype. The chain has TRBV10-3 and TRBJ2-2; D gene uncertain. The CDR3 extends over 14 amino acids. V lost 6 bases and J lost 3, with 11 bases in between. Germline CDR1 is ENHRY and CDR2 is SYGVKD. The CDR3 loop is CAIRTTLYTGELFF. As DNA, the CDR3 is TGTGCCATCAGGACGACTTTATACACCGGGGAGCTGTTTTTT.

V gene TRBV7-2 combines with J gene TRBJ2-5; possibly TRBD1 for D (7 bases). The CDR3 covers 15 residues. Germline V CDR1 and CDR2: SGHTA, FQGNSA. V shed 3 bases and J shed 4 bases, with 15 bases lying between them. CDR3: CASSLGNQGGETQYF. CDR3 DNA sequence: TGTGCCAGCAGCTTGGGCAACCAGGGGGGAGAGACCCAGTACTTC.

This clonotype has more than one count but fewer than ten. The chain joins TRBV7-9 to TRBJ2-7; D perhaps matches TRBD1 (5 bases). Trimming took off 5 bases at V and 1 base at J, with 12 bases between the two ends. The CDR3 runs to 14 residues. CDR1 is SEHNR and CDR2 is FQNEAQ in the germline V gene (reference sequence). The CDR3 loop is CASSPRTNSYEQYF. DNA for the CDR3: TGTGCCAGCAGCCCCCGGACAAATTCCTACGAGCAGTACTTC.

This clonotype showed up just a few times. The rearrangement uses TRBV11-2 and TRBJ2-1; tentatively, D is TRBD2 (5 bases). The CDR3 is 15 residues long. In germline, CDR1 is SGHAT, CDR2 FQNNGV. Trimming cost V 1 base and J 6 bases, with 13 bases left between them. As DNA, the CDR3 is TGTGCCAGCAGCTTAGGAAGGACTTACCGCAATGAGCAGTTCTTC. Its protein product is CASSLGRTYRNEQFF.